This T cell receptor (beta chain) was recorded in a study of tumor-infiltrating lymphocytes in primary liver carcinoma (dated by TCRdb to about 2017). With respect to the entire study: Between late 2015 and 2016, a handful of patients in China with histopathologically diagnosed primary liver carcinoma had surgical resection. Hepatocellular carcinoma (four) or combined HCC and intrahepatic cholangiocarcinoma (one) was present in the five patients, who were three men and two women aged 30 to 69 years. Technical replicate repertoires showed high reproducibility, with mean shared-clone rates about 0.88 and correlation coefficients above 0.95. Each sample produced about 3.5 to 7.13 million productive TCRbeta reads, and read depth showed no significant difference between tissue types. TCRbeta repertoire sequencing, expression microarrays and whole-exome sequencing were combined in the study across five regions of each liver tumor, with adjacent normal tissue and blood also included. The tumors of the five patients were staged as T1-T3 N0M0, with maximum diameters ranging from roughly 4.2 to 10 cm. A total of 35 or so specimens from 5 patients underwent TCRbeta repertoire sequencing, comprising some 25 tumor regions, 5 adjacent noncancerous liver tissues and 5 peripheral blood samples.

Blood RNA was extracted from unsorted whole blood using TRIzol reagent, and germline DNA was obtained with the DNeasy Blood & Tissue kit. At the time of sampling, the patients had chronic HBV infection and had not received any treatment. Before surgery, roughly 4.2 milliliters of peripheral blood were drawn into K2EDTA tubes. Results the study describes overall, beyond this receptor: The top 250 clones made up a significantly larger repertoire fraction in tumors than in blood (p = 0.039). Repertoire overlap was higher between tumor regions (mean about 36%) than tumor-adjacent (around 17%) or tumor-blood (approximately 15%) pairs, consistent with antigen-driven expansion. Only the TCR beta chain was sequenced, so true repertoire diversity is likely underestimated because unpaired alpha chains were not captured. Bulk unsorted samples precluded comparing CD4+ and CD8+ T cell repertoires. The study included only 4 to 6 patients, and the authors note findings should be validated in a larger study.

Using a constant-region primer and ProtoScript II reverse transcriptase, TCRbeta-specific cDNA was reverse-transcribed from approximately 0.55 ug total RNA. The TCRbeta libraries were prepared through three rounds of nested multiplex PCR following a slightly modified ARM-PCR procedure. The first two PCR rounds used multiplex TRBV1-TRBV30 forward primers with a Cbeta reverse primer, each for about 10 cycles. Sample barcodes and Illumina adapters were added in a final 25-cycle PCR with Deep VentR polymerase. Amplicons of 200-500 bp were gel-purified with a QIAquick gel extraction kit before sequencing. The TCRbeta amplicons were sequenced with 250-bp paired-end reads on an Illumina HiSeq 2500. The study's processing was this. Trimmomatic v0.33 was used to quality-trim the reads, and FLASH v1.2.11 was used to merge paired reads so that full CDR3 sequences could be recovered. V, D and J germline segments were assigned to the rearranged TCRbeta sequences using MiGEC v1.2.1b. VDJtools v1.0.0 computed clonotype statistics and Shannon-Wiener diversity indices. To cut down on sampling bias, every analysis after diversity analysis relied on just the 250 most abundant clonotypes from each sample. Clones were called with MiXCR by TCRdb after fastp trimmed the public reads at Q25, and only in-frame beta chains were retained. Identical CDR3 protein sequences are pooled into one entry, listed with their most common genes and DNA. These V and J calls derive from TCRdb rather than the authors' analysis. The sample table records 320,000 or so distinct CDR3 sequences; around three fifths of these occur just once. The biggest ten clones account for approximately 9% of the sample.

V gives up 8 bases and J gives up 1 base, and the segment between their germline ends measures 11 bases. The CDR3, cysteine through phenylalanine, is 13 amino acids long. Just the 39-base CDR3 DNA is kept, in frame starting at base 1. In regard to this clonotype: This receptor's antigen is unknown. A much larger clone lies one base from this, so it may be a read error.

This sequence originates from a man aged 40-49 years with primary liver carcinoma and hepatitis B virus infection. Sequences were obtained from peripheral blood. The sequence joins TRBV12-3 or TRBV12-4 to TRBJ2-5, with the identity of the D gene unclear. The CDR3 protein is CASRYHSQETQYF. The DNA is TGTGCCAGCCGTTACCACTCCCAAGAGACCCAGTACTTC.